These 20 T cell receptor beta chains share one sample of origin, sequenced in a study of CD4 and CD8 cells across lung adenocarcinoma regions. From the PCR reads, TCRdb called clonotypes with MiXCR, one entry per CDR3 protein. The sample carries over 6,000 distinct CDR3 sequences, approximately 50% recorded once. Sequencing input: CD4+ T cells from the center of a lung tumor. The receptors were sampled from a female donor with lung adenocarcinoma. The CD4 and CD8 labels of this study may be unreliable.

Here the CDR3 reads CASTNLGGEEDTQYF. For the CDR3, the DNA is TGTGCCAGCACCAACCTCGGCGGGGAAGAAGACACTCAGTACTTC. The V and J genes are TRBV27 and TRBJ2-4, with D perhaps TRBD2 (6 bases). V was pared by 7 bases and J by 12 bases, with 25 bases between. Germline assignment: CDR1 MNHEY and CDR2 SMNVEV (reference sequence). The CDR3 has 15 amino acids.

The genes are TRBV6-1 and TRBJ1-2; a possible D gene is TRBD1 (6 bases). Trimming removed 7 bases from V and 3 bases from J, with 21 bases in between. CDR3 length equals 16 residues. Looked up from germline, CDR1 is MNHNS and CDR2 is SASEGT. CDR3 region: CASTLNQGGWYYGYTF. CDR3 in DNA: TGTGCCAGCACCCTCAACCAAGGGGGTTGGTACTATGGCTACACCTTC.

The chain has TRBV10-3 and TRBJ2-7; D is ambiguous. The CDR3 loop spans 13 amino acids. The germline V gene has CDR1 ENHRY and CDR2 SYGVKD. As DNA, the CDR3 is TGTGGTGGCAGTGAGGTGGACTCCTACGAGCAGTACTTC. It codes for CGGSEVDSYEQYF.

The CDR3 loop is CASTEGPSTETQYF. Here the CDR3 DNA reads TGTGCCAGCACCGAGGGCCCCTCGACTGAGACCCAGTACTTC. V usage is TRBV6-1 and J usage is TRBJ2-5, with D tentatively TRBD2 (5 bases). The CDR3 is 14 amino acids. Germline CDR1 is MNHNS and CDR2 is SASEGT. Between the trimmed V and J ends, which lost 7 bases and 5 bases, there was a span of 17 bases.

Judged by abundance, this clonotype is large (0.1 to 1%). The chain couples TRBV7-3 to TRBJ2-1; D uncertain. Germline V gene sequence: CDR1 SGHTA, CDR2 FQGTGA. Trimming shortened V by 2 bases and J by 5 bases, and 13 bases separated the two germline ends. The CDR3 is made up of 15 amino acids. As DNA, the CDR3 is TGTGCCAGCAGCTTACTTGGACCCTCGAACAATGAGCAGTTCTTC. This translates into CASSLLGPSNNEQFF.

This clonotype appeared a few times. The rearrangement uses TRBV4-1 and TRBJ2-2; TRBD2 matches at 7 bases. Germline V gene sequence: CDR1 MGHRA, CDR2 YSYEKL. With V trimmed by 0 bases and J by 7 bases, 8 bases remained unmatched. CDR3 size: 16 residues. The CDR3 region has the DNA TGCGCCAGCAGCCAAGATGGCGGGGGAGCCATCGGGGAGCTGTTTTTT. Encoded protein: CASSQDGGGAIGELFF.

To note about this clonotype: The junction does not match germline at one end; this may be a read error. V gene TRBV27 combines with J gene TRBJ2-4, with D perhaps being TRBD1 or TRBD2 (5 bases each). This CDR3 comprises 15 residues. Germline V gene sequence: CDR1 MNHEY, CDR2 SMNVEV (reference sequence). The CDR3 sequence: CASGNRGREEKIQYF. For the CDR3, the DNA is TGTGCCAGCGGCAACCGGGGCCGGGAAGAAAAGATTCAGTACTTC.

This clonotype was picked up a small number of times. The CDR3 DNA reads TGTGCCAGCAGCTTAGCTACCAGGGTTTACAATGAGCAGTTCTTC. Translating gives CASSLATRVYNEQFF. The chain is built from TRBV7-2 and TRBJ2-1, with a possible D match to TRBD1 (5 bases). CDR3 length equals 15 residues. The germline gives CDR1 SGHTA, CDR2 FQGNSA. Trimming removed 0 bases at V and 4 bases at J, with 10 bases between.

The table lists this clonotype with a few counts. The CDR3 DNA follows: TGTGCCAGCAGTTTTTCTGGGGCCAAAAACATTCAGTACTTC. This codes for CASSFSGAKNIQYF. The V and J genes are TRBV27 and TRBJ2-4; D is unresolved. Germline CDR1 and CDR2: MNHEY and SMNVEV (reference sequence). Trimming shortened V by 3 bases and J by 1 base, and 7 bases separated the two germline ends. The CDR3 contains 14 residues.

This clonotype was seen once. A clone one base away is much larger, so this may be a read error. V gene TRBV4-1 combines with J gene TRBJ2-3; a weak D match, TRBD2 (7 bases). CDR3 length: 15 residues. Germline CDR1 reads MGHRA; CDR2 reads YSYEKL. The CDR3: CASSQDGGGTDTEYF. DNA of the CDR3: TGCGCCAGCAGCCAAGATGGGGGGGGCACAGATACGGAGTATTTT.

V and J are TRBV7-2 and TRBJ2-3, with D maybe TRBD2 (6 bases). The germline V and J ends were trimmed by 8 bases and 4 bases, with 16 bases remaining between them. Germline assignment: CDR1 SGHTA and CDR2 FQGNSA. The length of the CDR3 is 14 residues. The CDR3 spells CASLLWWGADTQYF. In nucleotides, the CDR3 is TGTGCCAGCTTACTTTGGTGGGGGGCAGATACGCAGTATTTT.

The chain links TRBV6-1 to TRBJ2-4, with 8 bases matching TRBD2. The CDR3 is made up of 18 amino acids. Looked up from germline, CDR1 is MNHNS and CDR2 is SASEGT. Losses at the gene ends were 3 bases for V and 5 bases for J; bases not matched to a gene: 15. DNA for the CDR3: TGTGCCAGCAGTGATCAACCATGGCTAGCGGGTAGGGAAAACATTCAGTACTTC. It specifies CASSDQPWLAGRENIQYF.

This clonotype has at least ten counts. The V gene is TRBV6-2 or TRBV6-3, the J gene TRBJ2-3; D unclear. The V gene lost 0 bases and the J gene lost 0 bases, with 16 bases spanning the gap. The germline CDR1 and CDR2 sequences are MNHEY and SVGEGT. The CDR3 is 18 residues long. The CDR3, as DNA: TGTGCCAGCAGTTACTCCACATTTCGGACCTCTAGCACAGATACGCAGTATTTT. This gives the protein CASSYSTFRTSSTDTQYF.

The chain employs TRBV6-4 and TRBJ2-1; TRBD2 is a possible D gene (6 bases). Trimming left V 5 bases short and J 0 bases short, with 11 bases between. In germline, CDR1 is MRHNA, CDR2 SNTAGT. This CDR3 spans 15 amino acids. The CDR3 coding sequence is TGTGCCAGCAGTCCTTTAGCGGACTCCTACAATGAGCAGTTCTTC. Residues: CASSPLADSYNEQFF.

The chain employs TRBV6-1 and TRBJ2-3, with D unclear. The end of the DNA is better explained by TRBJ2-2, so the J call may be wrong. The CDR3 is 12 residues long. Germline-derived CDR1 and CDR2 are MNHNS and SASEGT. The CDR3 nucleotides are TGTGCCAGCACCTTCCGCACCGATACGCTGTTTTTT. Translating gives CASTFRTDTLFF.

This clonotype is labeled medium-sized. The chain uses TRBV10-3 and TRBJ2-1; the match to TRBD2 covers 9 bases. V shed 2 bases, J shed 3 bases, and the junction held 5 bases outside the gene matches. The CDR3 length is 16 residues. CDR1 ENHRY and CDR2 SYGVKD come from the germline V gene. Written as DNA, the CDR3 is TGTGCCATCAGTGAGATGACTAGCGGCCTCTACAATGAGCAGTTCTTC. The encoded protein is CAISEMTSGLYNEQFF.

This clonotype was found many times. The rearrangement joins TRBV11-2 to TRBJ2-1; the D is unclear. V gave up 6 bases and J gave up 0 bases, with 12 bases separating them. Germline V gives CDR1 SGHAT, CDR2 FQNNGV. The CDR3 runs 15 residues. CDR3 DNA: TGTGCCAGCAGGCTAATGCGAAGCTCCTACAATGAGCAGTTCTTC. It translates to CASRLMRSSYNEQFF.

In DNA form, the CDR3 reads TGTGCCAGCAGTTCCTCGGGGCCGGGAGCCAAAGACACTCAGTACTTC. This gives the protein CASSSSGPGAKDTQYF. V gene TRBV27 combines with J gene TRBJ2-4, with D perhaps TRBD2 (6 bases). Trimming shortened V by 4 bases and J by 12 bases, and 25 bases separated the two germline ends. Germline V CDR1 and CDR2: MNHEY, SMNVEV (reference sequence). CDR3 length equals 16 residues.

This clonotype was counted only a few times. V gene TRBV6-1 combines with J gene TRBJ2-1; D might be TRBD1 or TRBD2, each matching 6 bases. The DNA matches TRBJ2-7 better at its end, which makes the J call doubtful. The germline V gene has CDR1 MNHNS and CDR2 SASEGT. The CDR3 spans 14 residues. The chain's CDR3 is CASTVGGRRFEQYF. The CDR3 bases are TGTGCCAGCACCGTCGGGGGCCGCCGTTTTGAGCAGTACTTC.

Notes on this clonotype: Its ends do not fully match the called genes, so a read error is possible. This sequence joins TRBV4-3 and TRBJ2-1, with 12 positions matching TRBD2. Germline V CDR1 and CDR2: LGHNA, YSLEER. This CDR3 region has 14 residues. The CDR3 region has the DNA TGCGCCAGCAGCGAGACTAGCGGGGGTGCCGAAGGGGTCTTC. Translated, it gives CASSETSGGAEGVF.